The clone carrying this TCR beta chain was seen a handful of times. Its antigen is not known. Profiling relied on immunoSEQ multiplex PCR, and the TCRdb table lists in-frame clones only, not all of them. The data show hundreds of thousands of clones, roughly 84% seen once. This sample was included in a study of Tregs in tolerant kidney transplant recipients. Study-level points and caveats: Validation in larger populations is needed because few patients were studied. Biological reproducibility was not directly addressed, but technical replication error appeared minimal. Tregs expanded with activated donor B cells seemed most donor-specific.

Thawed PBMCs were FACS-sorted into unstimulated CD4+CD25+CD127- regulatory T cells, CD4+CD25- non-regulatory cells, CD4 and CD8 cells. This CDR3 region has 13 residues. Germline V CDR1 and CDR2: MDHEN, SYDVKM. V was shortened by 6 bases and J by 2 bases, with 10 bases between the two germline ends. The J gene is TRBJ1-2, the V gene TRBV28; D not certain. This sequence was found in a human donor in good health. The sequenced material came from CD4+ T cells from blood. The CDR3 here is CASRSTSNYGYTF. The CDR3 nucleotides read TGTGCCAGCAGGTCAACATCGAACTATGGCTACACCTTC.